These T cell receptor beta chains were read from a single sample in a study of T cell repertoires in cytomegalovirus infection. TCRdb called the reads again in MiXCR, with one record for every CDR3 protein. The table records 110,000 or so distinct CDR3 sequences, 30% to 35% of them present only once. Antigen specificity for these receptors is unknown. Sequences were derived from CD8+ T cells from cultured PBMCs, sampled from culture after CMV antigen stimulation. All receptors derive from a human donor in good health (CMV status not recorded). Some clones in this sample may be carry-over from other donors' samples. CDR3s include the opening cysteine and the closing phenylalanine or tryptophan. Fields, in order: clone size, J gene, D gene, V gene, CDR3 protein, CDR3 DNA. The D gene is left open where the match is weak. Not all rows give a size; the values are once, few, many and, for expanded clones, a class.

size: NA; J: TRBJ2-1; D: NA; V: TRBV10-3; CDR3: CAISESWAGGNNEQFF; DNA: TGTGCCATCAGTGAGTCTTGGGCCGGGGGAAACAATGAGCAGTTCTTC
size: NA; J: TRBJ2-5; D: NA; V: TRBV28; CDR3: CASGEETQYF; DNA: TGTGCCAGCGGAGAAGAGACCCAGTACTTC
size: many; J: TRBJ2-7; D: TRBD2; V: TRBV7-6; CDR3: CASSQGLSYEQYF; DNA: TGTGCCAGCAGCCAGGGACTAAGCTACGAGCAGTACTTC
size: NA; J: TRBJ2-1; D: TRBD1; V: TRBV27; CDR3: CASSLLGGTTSYNEQFF; DNA: TGTGCCAGCAGTTTATTAGGGGGCACTACCTCCTACAATGAGCAGTTCTTC
size: few; J: TRBJ1-2; D: TRBD1; V: TRBV6-5; CDR3: CASSPGQATYGYTF; DNA: TGTGCCAGCAGTCCGGGACAGGCAACCTATGGCTACACCTTC
size: NA; J: TRBJ1-2; D: NA; V: TRBV5-6; CDR3: CASSLGGQGRYGYTF; DNA: TGTGCCAGCAGCTTGGGGGGTCAGGGCCGATATGGCTACACCTTC
size: NA; J: TRBJ2-7; D: NA; V: TRBV7-6; CDR3: CASSLDGWSWPYEQYF; DNA: TGTGCTAGCAGCTTAGACGGTTGGTCCTGGCCCTACGAGCAGTACTTC
size: few; J: TRBJ2-7; D: NA; V: TRBV2; CDR3: CASRPHRDEQYF; DNA: TGTGCCAGCAGGCCACACAGGGACGAGCAGTACTTC
size: NA; J: TRBJ2-1; D: NA; V: TRBV6-1; CDR3: CASSEEGRVYNEQFF; DNA: TGTGCCAGCAGTGAAGAGGGGCGGGTCTACAATGAGCAGTTCTTC
size: NA; J: TRBJ2-3; D: TRBD2; V: TRBV7-9; CDR3: CASSESGVTGTDTQYF; DNA: TGTGCCAGCAGCGAAAGCGGGGTCACTGGCACAGATACGCAGTATTTT
size: few; J: TRBJ2-7; D: TRBD2; V: TRBV28; CDR3: CALGGSKPYEQYF; DNA: TGTGCCTTGGGGGGGAGCAAACCCTACGAGCAGTACTTC
size: NA; J: TRBJ2-7; D: TRBD1; V: TRBV4-1; CDR3: CASSQDAGTAYYEQYF; DNA: TGCGCCAGCAGCCAGGACGCCGGGACAGCTTACTACGAGCAGTACTTC
size: few; J: TRBJ2-7; D: TRBD1; V: TRBV9; CDR3: CASSVEDRVGEQYF; DNA: TGTGCCAGCAGCGTAGAGGACAGGGTGGGCGAGCAGTACTTC
size: NA; J: TRBJ2-7; D: TRBD1; V: TRBV5-1; CDR3: CASRMGQGNEQYF; DNA: TGCGCCAGCAGAATGGGACAGGGCAACGAGCAGTACTTC
size: few; J: TRBJ2-2; D: NA; V: TRBV12-3/TRBV12-4; CDR3: CASSARGHWGTGELFF; DNA: TGTGCCAGCAGTGCCAGGGGACACTGGGGGACCGGGGAGCTGTTTTTT
size: NA; J: TRBJ2-7; D: TRBD1; V: TRBV24-1; CDR3: CATSDLLGQGYEQYF; DNA: TGTGCCACCAGTGATTTGCTGGGACAGGGCTACGAGCAGTACTTC
size: NA; J: TRBJ1-1; D: NA; V: TRBV4-1; CDR3: CASSQDDKSEAFF; DNA: TGCGCCAGCAGCCAAGATGATAAGTCGGAAGCTTTCTTT
size: NA; J: TRBJ2-7; D: TRBD2; V: TRBV28; CDR3: CASSPLAGSYEQYF; DNA: TGTGCCAGCAGTCCCTTAGCGGGGAGCTACGAGCAGTACTTC
size: few; J: TRBJ2-5; D: NA; V: TRBV4-1; CDR3: CASSQNARDPMVAQYF; DNA: TGCGCCAGCAGCCAAAACGCCCGGGACCCAATGGTAGCCCAGTACTTC
size: few; J: TRBJ2-7; D: TRBD1; V: TRBV5-1; CDR3: CASSTTTTGRYEQYF; DNA: TGCGCCAGCAGCACCACTACGACAGGGCGCTACGAGCAGTACTTC
size: many; J: TRBJ2-1; D: TRBD2; V: TRBV7-8; CDR3: CASSLGGGGASYNEQFF; DNA: TGTGCCAGCAGCTTAGGAGGCGGGGGGGCCTCCTACAATGAGCAGTTCTTC
size: few; J: TRBJ1-6; D: NA; V: TRBV20-1; CDR3: CSARDWGWGLSPLHF; DNA: TGCAGTGCTAGAGATTGGGGATGGGGGCTCTCACCCCTCCACTTT
size: few; J: TRBJ1-5; D: NA; V: TRBV6-6; CDR3: CASSYSDSYNQPQHF; DNA: TGTGCCAGCAGTTACTCGGACAGCTACAATCAGCCCCAGCATTTT
size: few; J: TRBJ2-3; D: TRBD2; V: TRBV2; CDR3: CASSGAGSWGTQYF; DNA: TGTGCCAGCAGCGGAGCGGGGTCATGGGGAACGCAGTATTTT
size: NA; J: TRBJ2-3; D: TRBD2; V: TRBV7-2; CDR3: CVSSIKRGAPTDTQYF; DNA: TGTGTCAGCAGCATCAAGCGGGGGGCCCCCACAGATACGCAGTATTTT